This T cell receptor beta chain appears in the sequencing data of a study of OX40 agonist ivuxolimab in advanced cancers. Study-wide background: A diagnosis of hepatocellular carcinoma, melanoma, renal cell or head and neck cancer was present in dose-escalation patients.

Sequenced by immunoSEQ multiplex PCR; TCRdb stores in-frame clones only, minus some. In the table there are around 80,000 clones, about 92% of which are singletons. General study results and limits: In CD8+ T cells, expanded clones were on average more numerous than in CD4+. The expanded peripheral T cells' antigen specificity was not determined.

In germline, CDR1 is KGHSH, CDR2 LQKENI. CDR3 length equals 15 residues. V lost 3 bases and J lost 5, with 13 bases in between. This clone was seen a single time. Its antigen is not identified. The material was CD4+ or CD8+ T cells sorted from blood, obtained in a trial of the OX40 agonist ivuxolimab. J is TRBJ1-4 and V is TRBV18; D gene ambiguous. This clonotype was obtained from an adult with an advanced solid tumor such as melanoma, head and neck, liver or kidney cancer. CDR3 nucleotide sequence: TGTGCCAGCTCACCGAACAGTCCCTCCAATGAAAAACTGTTTTTT. Protein sequence: CASSPNSPSNEKLFF.